Listed here are 30 T cell receptor beta chains from one sample, sequenced in a study of cytomegalovirus exposure and HLA in healthy donors. Profiling relied on immunoSEQ multiplex PCR, and the TCRdb table lists in-frame clones only, not all of them. The sample comprises some 120,000 clones, approximately 81% of which are singletons, and 2.1% rests with the top ten. The specimen was PBMCs. The receptors come from a woman aged 25-40 years in good health and CMV-seronegative.

The chain has TRBV6-6 and TRBJ2-2; TRBD1 agrees at 9 bases. Germline assignment: CDR1 MNHNY and CDR2 SVGAGI (reference sequence). CDR3 size: 16 residues. Trimming cost V 4 bases and J 5 bases; bases outside gene matches: 8. CDR3 in amino acids: CASSSGTGLGTGELFF. Written as DNA, the CDR3 is TGTGCCAGCAGTTCCGGGACAGGGTTGGGGACCGGGGAGCTGTTTTTT.

The gene calls are TRBV27 and TRBJ1-6; perhaps TRBD1 as D (5 bases). CDR1 is MNHEY and CDR2 is SMNVEV in the germline V gene (reference sequence). The CDR3 runs 16 residues. Trimming took off 3 bases at V and 10 bases at J, with 19 bases between the two ends. DNA of the CDR3: TGTGCCAGCAGTTTGTCTTCGACAGAGTCAAAATCACCCCTCCACTTT. Protein product: CASSLSSTESKSPLHF.

The chain uses TRBV4-3 and TRBJ1-4; no clear D gene. The CDR3 runs 15 residues. The germline gives CDR1 LGHNA, CDR2 YSLEER. V lost 0 bases to trimming and J lost 8 bases, with 13 bases between them. The CDR3 sequence: CASSQEGGIEEKLFF. The CDR3 DNA sequence: TGCGCCAGCAGCCAAGAAGGAGGGATAGAGGAAAAACTGTTTTTT.

In this sample, this clone turned up once. CDR3 nucleotide sequence: TGTGCCTGGAGTGTACGGGGGTGGGCTTTCTTT. Protein sequence: CAWSVRGWAFF. This chain joins TRBV30 and TRBJ1-1; TRBD1 might be the D (5 bases). This CDR3 contains 11 residues. Trimming left V 0 bases short and J 11 bases short, with 10 bases between. The germline V gene has CDR1 GTSNPN and CDR2 SVGIG (reference sequence).

The chain links TRBV2 to TRBJ2-1, with 7 bases that match TRBD1. With V trimmed by 4 bases and J by 9 bases, 6 bases remained unmatched. Germline lookup yields CDR1 SNHLY and CDR2 FYNNEI. CDR3 length: 13 amino acids. CDR3 in DNA: TGTGCCAGCAGTGCTACAGGGGCCGGTGAGCAGTTCTTC. This encodes CASSATGAGEQFF. Full variable domain (remainder filled in from reference TRBV2 and TRBJ2-1): EPEVTQTPSHQVTQMGQEVILRCVPISNHLYFYWYRQILGQKVEFLVSFYNNEISEKSEIFDDQFSVERPDGSNFTLKIRSTKLEDSAMYFCASSATGAGEQFFGPGTRLTVL.

This clone has a single count. The J gene is TRBJ1-1, the V gene TRBV16; tentative D call: TRBD1 (5 bases). Deletions cut 4 bases from V and 2 bases from J, with 23 bases between. Germline-derived CDR1 and CDR2 are KGHSY and FQNENV. The CDR3 has 18 amino acids. The CDR3 reads CASSPPTRARGTNTEAFF. In DNA form, the CDR3 reads TGTGCCAGCAGCCCACCTACCAGGGCAAGGGGAACAAACACTGAAGCTTTCTTT.

This chain connects TRBV6-5 to TRBJ2-5; 8 positions match TRBD2. Germline CDR1 and CDR2: MNHEY and SVGAGI. The CDR3 has 13 amino acids. After removal of 6 bases from V and 4 bases from J, the junction contained 4 bases not matched to a gene. The CDR3 loop reads CASSGGASETQYF. The CDR3 DNA follows: TGTGCCAGCAGCGGGGGGGCCTCAGAGACCCAGTACTTC.

The chain joins TRBV7-9 to TRBJ1-2; 11 bases are a match to TRBD1. This CDR3 has 14 amino acids. CDR1 and CDR2 (germline): SEHNR, FQNEAQ (reference sequence). V dropped 4 bases and J dropped 4; count of bases not matched to a gene: 2. The CDR3 loop reads CASSSGTGGYGYTF. CDR3 nucleotide sequence: TGTGCCAGCAGCTCCGGGACAGGGGGCTATGGCTACACCTTC. Using reference TRBV7-9 and TRBJ1-2 for the parts outside the CDR3, the full variable domain is DTGVSQNPRHKITKRGQNVTFRCDPISEHNRLYWYRQTLGQGPEFLTYFQNEAQLEKSRLLSDRFSAERPKGSFSTLEIQRTEQGDSAMYLCASSSGTGGYGYTFGSGTRLTVV.

V gene TRBV6-5 combines with J gene TRBJ1-1; perhaps TRBD1 as D (6 bases). Germline V gives CDR1 MNHEY, CDR2 SVGAGI. The CDR3 spans 14 residues. V lost 6 bases, J lost 10 bases, and 21 bases lay in between. CDR3 nucleotides: TGTGCCAGCAGCGGGGGGCCGGCTGGGGACGGAGCTTTCTTT. Translation gives CASSGGPAGDGAFF.

CDR3: CASSIIGGVGQETQYF. Written as DNA, the CDR3 is TGTGCCAGTAGTATTATCGGGGGGGTAGGTCAAGAGACCCAGTACTTC. This chain links TRBV19 with TRBJ2-5, with 8 bases lining up with TRBD2. The J segment lost 2 bases and the V segment lost 3 bases, leaving 8 bases of the junction unmatched. The CDR3 totals 16 residues. Per the germline V gene, CDR1 is LNHDA and CDR2 is SQIVND (reference sequence).

The chain carries TRBV7-8 and TRBJ2-3, with 8 bases that match TRBD2. V lost 4 bases to trimming and J lost 0 bases; unmatched junction nucleotides: 12. The CDR3 is 18 residues long. The germline CDR1 and CDR2 sequences are SGHVS and FQNEAQ. CDR3 residues: CASSWPQAGGASTDTQYF. CDR3 in DNA: TGTGCCAGCAGCTGGCCTCAGGCGGGGGGTGCTAGCACAGATACGCAGTATTTT.

In its sample, this clone was seen once. V and J are TRBV11-3 and TRBJ2-1, with unresolved D. Trimming removed 5 bases at V and 6 bases at J, with 8 bases between. This CDR3 has 12 residues. Germline values: CDR1 SGHNT, CDR2 YENEEA. In nucleotides, the CDR3 is TGTGCCAGCAGCCCCTCAGGCAATGAGCAGTTCTTC. Its translation is CASSPSGNEQFF. Full variable domain (missing parts from reference TRBV11-3 and TRBJ2-1): EAGVVQSPRYKIIEKKQPVAFWCNPISGHNTLYWYLQNLGQGPELLIRYENEEAVDDSQLPKDRFSAERLKGVDSTLKIQPAELGDSAVYLCASSPSGNEQFFGPGTRLTVL.

The chain has TRBV7-2 and TRBJ2-1; TRBD2 matches at 7 bases. Germline CDR1 is SGHTA and CDR2 is FQGNSA. Trimming took 5 bases from V and 8 from J; bases not matched to a gene: 0. This CDR3 has 11 amino acids. The CDR3 DNA is TGTGCCAGCAGCCGGGAGGATGAGCAGTTCTTC. Translating gives CASSREDEQFF.

The chain has TRBV6-1 and TRBJ2-7; 9 bases align to TRBD1. Germline values: CDR1 MNHNS, CDR2 SASEGT. The CDR3 is made up of 14 amino acids. V lost 6 bases and J lost 5; bases outside the gene matches: 8. The CDR3 loop reads CASRAGTGFDEQYF. The CDR3 DNA follows: TGTGCCAGCAGAGCCGGGACAGGGTTCGACGAGCAGTACTTC.

J is TRBJ1-1 and V is TRBV27; no clear D gene. CDR1 MNHEY and CDR2 SMNVEV come from the germline V gene (reference sequence). Trimming left V 5 bases short and J 1 base short, with 11 bases between. The CDR3 sequence is 14 residues long. CDR3 in amino acids: CASSPFTQNTEAFF. In DNA form, the CDR3 reads TGTGCCAGCAGTCCATTTACACAGAACACTGAAGCTTTCTTT.

V usage is TRBV29-1 and J usage is TRBJ1-1, with D uncertain. With 7 bases removed from V and 5 bases from J, the gap between germline ends came to 17 bases. The CDR3 has 13 residues. Per the germline V gene, CDR1 is SQVTM and CDR2 is ANQGSEA. DNA for the CDR3: TGCAGCGGAGTCTCCAGACTCGGAACTGAAGCTTTCTTT. Translated, it gives CSGVSRLGTEAFF.

The V gene is TRBV12-5, the J gene TRBJ1-2; D may be TRBD1 (6 bases). V shed 0 bases and J shed 7 bases, with 9 bases lying between them. Looked up from germline, CDR1 is LGHNT and CDR2 is FRNRAP. There are 13 residues in the CDR3. The CDR3 loop reads CASGLVGGSGYTF. The CDR3 bases are TGTGCTAGTGGTTTGGTAGGGGGTAGTGGCTACACCTTC.

This clone was seen a few times. The chain combines TRBV14 with TRBJ1-2; no clear D. V was trimmed by 3 bases and J by 8 bases, leaving 13 bases between them. CDR1 and CDR2 from the germline V gene are SGHDN and FVKESK. The CDR3 sequence is 13 residues long. CDR3 in amino acids: CASSQHEALGYTF. The CDR3 DNA is TGTGCCAGCAGCCAGCACGAGGCTCTGGGCTACACCTTC.

This chain joins TRBV29-1 and TRBJ1-2; D not resolved. The germline V gene encodes CDR1 SQVTM and CDR2 ANQGSEA. CDR3 length: 12 amino acids. Trimming stripped 5 bases from V and 2 bases from J, with 9 bases between. The CDR3 reads CSVLQQNYGYTF. DNA of the CDR3: TGCAGCGTTCTACAGCAAAACTATGGCTACACCTTC.

The chain employs TRBV7-2 and TRBJ1-2, with 7 bases fitting TRBD1. CDR1 and CDR2 from the germline V gene are SGHTA and FQGNSA. The length of the CDR3 is 16 residues. Trimming removed 0 bases from V and 7 bases from J; junction bases left unmatched: 11. As DNA, the CDR3 is TGTGCCAGCAGCTTAGCGAGGGCAGGGGGGCTTAGTGGCTACACCTTC. Residues: CASSLARAGGLSGYTF.

The gene calls are TRBV27 and TRBJ1-1; D uncertain. V dropped 5 bases and J dropped 4 bases, with 14 bases sitting between them. This CDR3 contains 14 residues. Germline lookup yields CDR1 MNHEY and CDR2 SMNVEV (reference sequence). CDR3 amino acids: CASSPQRRGTEAFF. CDR3 DNA sequence: TGTGCCAGCAGTCCCCAAAGACGGGGCACTGAAGCTTTCTTT.

V usage is TRBV27 and J usage is TRBJ2-2; 12 nucleotides line up with TRBD2. The CDR3 is 16 residues long. CDR1 is MNHEY and CDR2 is SMNVEV in the germline V gene (reference sequence). The ends lost 5 bases at V and 7 bases at J; junction bases unmatched: 8. CDR3 DNA: TGTGCCAGCAGTCCCAAACTAGCGGGGGGTTTCGGGGAGCTGTTTTTT. The encoded protein is CASSPKLAGGFGELFF.

This chain links TRBV5-4 with TRBJ1-2; 9 bases align to TRBD1. The CDR3 is 15 amino acids. The ends lost 4 bases at V and 8 bases at J; junction bases unmatched: 12. In germline, CDR1 is SGHNT, CDR2 YYREEE (reference sequence). The CDR3 DNA reads as TGTGCCAGCAGCAGCAACAGGGGGCGCGTTGGGGGCTACACCTTC. It is translated as CASSSNRGRVGGYTF.

V is TRBV2 and J is TRBJ2-7; the D gene is possibly TRBD2 (6 bases). Per the germline V gene, CDR1 is SNHLY and CDR2 is FYNNEI. CDR3 length: 12 amino acids. V was trimmed by 7 bases and J by 3 bases, leaving 10 bases between them. The CDR3 sequence is CASNRDFYEQYF. CDR3 DNA sequence: TGTGCCAGCAACCGGGACTTCTACGAGCAGTACTTC. The full variable domain, its missing parts supplied by reference TRBV2 and TRBJ2-7, is EPEVTQTPSHQVTQMGQEVILRCVPISNHLYFYWYRQILGQKVEFLVSFYNNEISEKSEIFDDQFSVERPDGSNFTLKIRSTKLEDSAMYFCASNRDFYEQYFGPGTRLTVT.

V and J are TRBV6-5 and TRBJ1-5; 7 positions match TRBD1. Germline CDR1 is MNHEY and CDR2 is SVGAGI. The CDR3 is made up of 14 amino acids. The junction had 5 bases not matched to a gene; V was cut back by 4 bases and J by 5 bases. The CDR3 DNA is TGTGCCAGCAGTTTCACAGGGGAAGATCAGCCCCAGCATTTT. As protein: CASSFTGEDQPQHF.

The chain links TRBV2 to TRBJ2-5; 7 bases line up with TRBD2. The CDR3 extends over 15 amino acids. With V trimmed by 4 bases and J by 2 bases, 7 bases remained unmatched. The V gene's germline CDR1 is SNHLY and CDR2 FYNNEI. The CDR3 DNA reads as TGTGCCAGCAGTGGTCTAACTAGCGAACAAGAGACCCAGTACTTC. It specifies CASSGLTSEQETQYF.

This chain joins TRBV4-3 and TRBJ1-2; unclear D gene. This CDR3 comprises 14 residues. Germline assignment: CDR1 LGHNA and CDR2 YSLEER. V lost 0 bases to trimming and J lost 5 bases, with 10 bases between them. The CDR3 reads CASSQEGRGYGYTF. The CDR3 nucleotides read TGCGCCAGCAGCCAAGAGGGCAGAGGGTATGGCTACACCTTC.

J is TRBJ1-1 and V is TRBV5-3, with D possibly matching TRBD1 (5 bases). TRBV5-3 is reported as an ORF; its role is uncertain. Trimming stripped 0 bases from V and 7 bases from J, with 13 bases between. This CDR3 comprises 14 residues. The CDR3 DNA sequence: TGTGCCAGAAGCTTGGAGACAGAGGTAGATGAAGCTTTCTTT. Protein product: CARSLETEVDEAFF.

This clone was seen once. The rearrangement links TRBV27 to TRBJ1-1; 7 bases map to TRBD1. Losses at the gene ends were 5 bases for V and 5 bases for J; bases not matched to a gene: 2. CDR3 length: 12 amino acids. CDR1 and CDR2 from the germline V gene are MNHEY and SMNVEV (reference sequence). This chain's CDR3 is CASSRQGTEAFF. The CDR3 region has the DNA TGTGCCAGCAGTCGACAGGGAACTGAAGCTTTCTTT.

The V gene is TRBV7-2, the J gene TRBJ2-2; the match to TRBD2 covers 8 bases. J gave up 7 bases and V 4 bases, and 14 bases lay outside the gene matches. The CDR3 runs 17 residues. The germline V gene encodes CDR1 SGHTA and CDR2 FQGNSA. The CDR3 DNA sequence: TGTGCCAGCAGCTCCCTTTTCCGGGGGGGCCGAGACGGGGAGCTGTTTTTT. This translates into CASSSLFRGGRDGELFF.